This T cell receptor beta chain was found in a study of blood T cell repertoires in COVID-19. Study at large: Material from acute and convalescent COVID-19 was sourced from the United States, Italy and Spain.

Germline values: CDR1 SGHNT, CDR2 YENEEA. V shed 5 bases and J 3 bases; nucleotides not matched to a gene: 3. This CDR3 region has 14 residues. Repertoires were generated with immunoSEQ multiplex PCR, while TCRdb's copy carries only in-frame clones and drops some. The sample has around 130,000 clones; almost 85% are singletons. The receptor was derived from a man in his fifties or sixties with acute or convalescent COVID-19. The chain couples TRBV11-3 to TRBJ2-5; 10 bases are a match to TRBD2. The specimen was peripheral blood. This CDR3 reads CASSPGTSEETQYF. As DNA, the CDR3 is TGTGCCAGCAGCCCAGGGACTAGCGAAGAGACCCAGTACTTC.